Described below is a single T cell receptor beta chain sequence and its context. Its antigen is as yet unknown. This specimen comes from a study of T cells expressing NK-cell markers. Study results and limitations: Of CD8+ T cells, about 1.0-8% belonged to dominant NKG2C+ clonotypes in roughly 6 donors.

Following a re-call of the 5' RACE reads, TCRdb has one entry per CDR3 protein and lacks DNA. The sample has about 260,000 distinct CDR3 sequences. The CDR3 loop spans 15 amino acids. CDR1 SNHLY and CDR2 FYNNEI come from the germline V gene. V gene TRBV2 combines with J gene TRBJ2-3; TCRdb picks TRBD2, but there is no DNA to check that call. The sample comprised blood T cells: a sorted CD56 or NKG2C T cell subset, CD4+ or CD8+ T cells, or bulk PBMC T cells (not recorded which). This receptor was taken from a woman between 18 and 69 years old in good health. CDR3 sequence: CASSVISGGTDTQYF.